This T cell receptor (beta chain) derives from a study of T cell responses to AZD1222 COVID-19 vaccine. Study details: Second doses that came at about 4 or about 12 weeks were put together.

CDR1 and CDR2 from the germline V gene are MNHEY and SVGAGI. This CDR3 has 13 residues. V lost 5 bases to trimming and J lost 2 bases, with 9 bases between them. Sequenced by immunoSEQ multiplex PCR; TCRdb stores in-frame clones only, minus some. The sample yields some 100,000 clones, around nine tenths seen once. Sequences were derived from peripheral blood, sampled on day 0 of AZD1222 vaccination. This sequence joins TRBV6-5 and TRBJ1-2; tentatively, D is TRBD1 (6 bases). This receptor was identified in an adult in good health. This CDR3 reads CASSSGQNYGYTF. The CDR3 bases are TGTGCCAGCAGTAGCGGACAGAACTATGGCTACACCTTC.